This T cell receptor (beta chain) was sequenced in a study of cytomegalovirus exposure and HLA in healthy donors. Whole-study context: Out of roughly 200 million T cells, an earlier analysis found fewer than 140 million unique TCR beta sequences in total.

This clone was found once. Its antigen is currently unknown. Study-wide results and limits: Analysis performed later found 16,951 TCR beta sequences associated with HLA alleles at 0.05 false discovery rate.

This PCR relied on a set of 60 Vbeta primers and 13 Jbeta primers. Method: immunoSEQ multiplex PCR; TCRdb's copy keeps in-frame clones and lacks some. The repertoire holds about 230,000 clones, with roughly 91% as singletons. The germline V gene has CDR1 MNHNS and CDR2 SASEGT. CDR3 length equals 16 residues. Trimming took 3 bases from V and 0 from J, leaving 11 bases between them. The sequenced sample consisted of PBMCs. This sequence joins TRBV6-1 and TRBJ1-4; the D is unclear. This sequence was found in a woman in her late teens or twenties in good health and CMV-seronegative. The CDR3 coding sequence is TGTGCCAGCAGTGAGCGGGGATTTACAACTAATGAAAAACTGTTTTTT. The encoded protein is CASSERGFTTNEKLFF.